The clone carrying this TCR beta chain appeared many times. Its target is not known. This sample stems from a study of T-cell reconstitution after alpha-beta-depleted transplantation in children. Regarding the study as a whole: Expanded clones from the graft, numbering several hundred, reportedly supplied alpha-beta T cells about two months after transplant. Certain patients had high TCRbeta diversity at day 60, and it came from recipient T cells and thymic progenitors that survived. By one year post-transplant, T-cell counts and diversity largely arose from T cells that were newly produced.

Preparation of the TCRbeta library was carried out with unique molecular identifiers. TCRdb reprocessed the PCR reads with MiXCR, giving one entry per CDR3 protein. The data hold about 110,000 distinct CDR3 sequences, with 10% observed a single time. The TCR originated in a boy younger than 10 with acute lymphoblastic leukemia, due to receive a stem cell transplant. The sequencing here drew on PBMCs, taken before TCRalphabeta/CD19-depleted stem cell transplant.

The CDR3 nucleotides are TGTGCCAGCAGCCCCCAAGGGGGAGGTTACAATGAGCAGTTCTTC. Encoded protein: CASSPQGGGYNEQFF. This chain connects TRBV7-3 to TRBJ2-1; D may be TRBD1 or TRBD2 (6 bases each). This CDR3 is built from 15 residues. The germline V and J ends were trimmed by 5 bases and 4 bases, with 15 bases remaining between them. CDR1 and CDR2 (germline): SGHTA, FQGTGA.